The sequence of this TCR beta chain was determined in a study of spatial heterogeneity in lung cancer (dated by TCRdb to about 2019). Background on the whole study: The donors were about 71 patients from the lung TRACERx cohort who had early-stage, untreated non-small cell lung cancer. Follow-up PBMC samples were sequenced whenever available, with a median time to follow-up of 2 to 3 years after resection. Beta-chain transcripts were consistently detected in greater numbers than alpha-chain transcripts, which likely reflected higher beta-chain transcript abundance. In the raw uncorrected reads, each unique combination of TCR and UMI appeared on average more than ten times. The study quantitatively compared TCR alpha and beta repertoires across multiple tumor regions, matched nontumor lung and blood in non-small cell lung cancer. TCR repertoire features were related to nonsynonymous mutation counts determined by whole-exome sequencing of tumor tissue. At surgery, both alpha and beta chains were TCR-sequenced in about 200 tumor regions, 63 to 65 matched nontumor lung samples and around 50 PBMC samples.

The research as a whole found: Only 13 to 15 patients were included in the comparisons of baseline and follow-up blood repertoires. Ubiquitous expanded tumor TCRs showed up in blood more often at tumor resection than at routine follow-up. Additional single-cell paired TCR alpha and beta sequencing was considered necessary to confirm, at a functional level, the hypothesis that regional TCRs recognize regional mutations.

According to the study, the label for this sample's time point signals: blood at routine non-recurrence follow-up after resection. TCR sequencing used whole RNA extracted from tumor and nontumor lung tissue, or from cryopreserved PBMC samples, without cell sorting. Only patients for whom sufficient RNA was available from at least two tumor regions were selected for TCR sequencing. At the junction V is shortened by 5 bases and J by 3 bases, with 12 bases in between. Taken from the germline V gene, the CDR1 and CDR2 loops are SGHTA and FQGTGA. Spanning cysteine to phenylalanine, the CDR3 consists of 14 amino acids. Of the read, only the CDR3 DNA is kept; its 42 bases are in frame from base 1. Library preparation employed 5' RACE. This sample was sequenced with a NextSeq 500. The TCR library protocol attached a unique molecular identifier to each TCR cDNA molecule to allow correction of PCR and sequencing errors. The authors' pipeline ran thus. TCR identification, UMI-based error correction and CDR3 extraction were performed with Decombinator tools. Expanded TCRs were defined as those above a frequency of 2 per 1,000, corresponding to the top 1% of the tumor frequency distribution. Renyi diversity was computed with the R vegan package after each repertoire had been subsampled 100 times to 5,000 TCRs. CDR3 similarity networks were built from amino acid triplet string-kernel similarity, with CDR3s being connected when pairwise similarity was above 0.82. The raw public reads went through TCRdb reprocessing: fastp at Q25, MiXCR clone calling, in-frame beta chains kept. Rows are combined by CDR3 protein, so each entry shows the most common genes and DNA. TCRdb's processing, not the study's, gives the V and J calls here. The table for this sample lists approximately 93,000 distinct CDR3 sequences; 15% to 20% of them were counted only once. Less than 25% of the sample is in the top ten clones.

Remarks on this clonotype: Its antigen target is currently unknown. No qualities accompany the bases; no much larger clone lies one base away.

The sample here was PBMCs, taken at follow-up. The TCR comes from a male donor with early-stage non-small cell lung cancer. This sequence uses TRBV7-3 and TRBJ2-3, with a tentative D gene TRBD2 over 5 matching bases. The nucleotides are TGTGCCAGCAGCCAAGGAGCGGAGACAGATACGCAGTATTTT. Its protein product is CASSQGAETDTQYF.